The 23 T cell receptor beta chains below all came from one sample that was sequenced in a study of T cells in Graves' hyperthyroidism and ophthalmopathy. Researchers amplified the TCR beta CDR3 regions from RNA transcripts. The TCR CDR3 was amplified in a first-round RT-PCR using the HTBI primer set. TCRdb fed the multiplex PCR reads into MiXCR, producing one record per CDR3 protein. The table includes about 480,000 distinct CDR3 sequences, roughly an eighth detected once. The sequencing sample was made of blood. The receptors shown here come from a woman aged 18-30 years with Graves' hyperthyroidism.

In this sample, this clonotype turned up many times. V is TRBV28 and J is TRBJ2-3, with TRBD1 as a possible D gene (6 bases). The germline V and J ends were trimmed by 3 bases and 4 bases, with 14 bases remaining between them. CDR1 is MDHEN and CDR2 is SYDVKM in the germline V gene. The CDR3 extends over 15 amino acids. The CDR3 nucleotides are TGTGCCAGCAGTTTCCCGGGACAAGTCGCAGATACGCAGTATTTT. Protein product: CASSFPGQVADTQYF. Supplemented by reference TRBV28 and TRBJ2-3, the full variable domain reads DVKVTQSSRYLVKRTGEKVFLECVQDMDHENMFWYRQDPGLGLRLIYFSYDVKMKEKGDIPEGYSVSREKKERFSLILESASTNQTSMYLCASSFPGQVADTQYFGPGTRLTVL.

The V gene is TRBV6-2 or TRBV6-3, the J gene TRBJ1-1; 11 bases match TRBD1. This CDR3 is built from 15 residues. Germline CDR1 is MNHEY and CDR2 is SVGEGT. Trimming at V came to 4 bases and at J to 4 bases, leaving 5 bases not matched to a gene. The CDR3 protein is CASSSGQGVSTEAFF. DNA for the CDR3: TGTGCCAGCAGTTCGGGACAGGGGGTGAGCACTGAAGCTTTCTTT.

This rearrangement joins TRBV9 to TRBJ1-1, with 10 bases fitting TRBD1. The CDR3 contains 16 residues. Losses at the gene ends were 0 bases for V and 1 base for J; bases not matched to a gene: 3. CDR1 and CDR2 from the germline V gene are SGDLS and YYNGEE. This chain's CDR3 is CASSVGGQGTNTEAFF. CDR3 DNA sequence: TGTGCCAGCAGCGTAGGGGGACAGGGGACGAACACTGAAGCTTTCTTT.

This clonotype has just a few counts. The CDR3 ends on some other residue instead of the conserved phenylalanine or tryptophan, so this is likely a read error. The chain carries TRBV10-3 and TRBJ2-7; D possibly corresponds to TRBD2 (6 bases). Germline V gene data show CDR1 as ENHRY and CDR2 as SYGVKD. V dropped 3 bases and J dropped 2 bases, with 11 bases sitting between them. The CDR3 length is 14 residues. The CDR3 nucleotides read TGTGCCATCAGTGATTTTACGGGAGCCTACGAGCAGTACCTC. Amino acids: CAISDFTGAYEQYL.

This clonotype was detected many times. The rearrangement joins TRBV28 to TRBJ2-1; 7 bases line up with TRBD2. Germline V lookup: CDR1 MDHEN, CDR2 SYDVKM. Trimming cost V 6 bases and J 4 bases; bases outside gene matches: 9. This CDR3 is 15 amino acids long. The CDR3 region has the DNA TGTGCCAGCAGGCGACGGGAGGACGGTTACAATGAGCAGTTCTTC. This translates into CASRRREDGYNEQFF.

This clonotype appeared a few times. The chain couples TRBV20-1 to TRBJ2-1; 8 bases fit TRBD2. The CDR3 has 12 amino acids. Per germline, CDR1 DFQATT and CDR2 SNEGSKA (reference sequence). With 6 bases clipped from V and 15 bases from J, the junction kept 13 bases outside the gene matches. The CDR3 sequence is CSAQRGGGRVFF. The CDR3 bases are TGCAGTGCCCAAAGGGGCGGGGGGAGGGTGTTCTTC.

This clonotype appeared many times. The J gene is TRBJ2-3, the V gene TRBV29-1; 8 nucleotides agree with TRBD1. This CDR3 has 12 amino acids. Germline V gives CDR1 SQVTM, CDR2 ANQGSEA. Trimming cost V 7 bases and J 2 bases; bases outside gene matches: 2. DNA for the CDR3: TGCAGCGAGGGACAGGACACAGATACGCAGTATTTT. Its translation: CSEGQDTDTQYF.

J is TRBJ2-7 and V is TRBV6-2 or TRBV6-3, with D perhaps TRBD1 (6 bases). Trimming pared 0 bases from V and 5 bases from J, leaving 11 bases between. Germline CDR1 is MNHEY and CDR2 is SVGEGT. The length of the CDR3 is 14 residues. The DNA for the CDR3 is TGTGCCAGCAGTTACTCTCACAGGGTCAACGAGCAGTACGTC. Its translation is CASSYSHRVNEQYV.

CDR3 sequence reads: CSPQAVNTEAFF. DNA of the CDR3: TGCAGCCCCCAAGCAGTGAACACTGAAGCTTTCTTT. The chain recombines TRBV29-1 with TRBJ1-1, with unresolved D. This CDR3 spans 12 amino acids. Per the germline V gene, CDR1 is SQVTM and CDR2 is ANQGSEA. With 8 bases removed from V and 0 bases from J, the gap between germline ends came to 10 bases.

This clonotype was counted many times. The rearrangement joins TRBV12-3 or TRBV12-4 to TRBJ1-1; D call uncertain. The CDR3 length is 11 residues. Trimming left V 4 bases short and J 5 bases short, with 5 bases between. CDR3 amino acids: CASSYSTEAFF. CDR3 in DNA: TGTGCCAGCAGTTACTCAACTGAAGCTTTCTTT.

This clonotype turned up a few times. The CDR3 DNA sequence: TGTGCCAGCAGCCGAGCCCTTCTTTGGGGCTACACCTTC. Its translation is CASSRALLWGYTF. The chain is built from TRBV7-9 and TRBJ1-2, with D hard to call. The CDR3 sequence is 13 residues long. Trimming took 5 bases from V and 8 from J, leaving 15 bases between them. Per germline, CDR1 SEHNR and CDR2 FQNEAQ (reference sequence).

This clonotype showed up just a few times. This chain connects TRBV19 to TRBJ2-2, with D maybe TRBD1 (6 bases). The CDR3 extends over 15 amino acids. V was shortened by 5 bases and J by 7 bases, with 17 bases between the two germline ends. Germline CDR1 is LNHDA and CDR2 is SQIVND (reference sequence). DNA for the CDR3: TGTGCCAGTAGTTCAAGTCGAAAGGGGGTCGGGGAGCTGTTTTTT. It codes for CASSSSRKGVGELFF.

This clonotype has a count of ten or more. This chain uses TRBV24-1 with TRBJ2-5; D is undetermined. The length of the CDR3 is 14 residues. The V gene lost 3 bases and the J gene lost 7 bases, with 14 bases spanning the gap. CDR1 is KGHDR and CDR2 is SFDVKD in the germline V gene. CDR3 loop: CATSDQHTVGTQYF. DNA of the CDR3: TGTGCCACCAGTGATCAACATACGGTAGGGACCCAGTACTTC.

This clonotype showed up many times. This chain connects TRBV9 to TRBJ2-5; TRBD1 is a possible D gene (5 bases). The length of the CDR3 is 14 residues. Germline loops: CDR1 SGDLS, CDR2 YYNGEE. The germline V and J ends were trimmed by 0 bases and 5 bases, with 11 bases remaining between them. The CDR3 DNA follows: TGTGCCAGCAGCGTAGCCCAGGGTCAGGAGACCCAGTACTTC. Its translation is CASSVAQGQETQYF.

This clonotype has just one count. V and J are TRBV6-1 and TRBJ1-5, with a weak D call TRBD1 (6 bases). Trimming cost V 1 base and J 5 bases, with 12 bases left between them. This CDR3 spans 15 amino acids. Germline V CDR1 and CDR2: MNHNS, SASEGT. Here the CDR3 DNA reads TGTGCCAGCAGTGAAGGAGGGGGGCAGGATCAGCCCCAGCATTTT. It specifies CASSEGGGQDQPQHF.

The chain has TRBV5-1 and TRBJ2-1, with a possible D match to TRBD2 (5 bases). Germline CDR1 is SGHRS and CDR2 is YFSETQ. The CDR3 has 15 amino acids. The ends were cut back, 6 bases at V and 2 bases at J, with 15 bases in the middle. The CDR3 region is CASMLTSRAYNEQFF. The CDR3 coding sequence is TGCGCCAGCATGCTAACTAGTAGGGCCTACAATGAGCAGTTCTTC. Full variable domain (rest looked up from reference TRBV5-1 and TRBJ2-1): KAGVTQTPRYLIKTRGQQVTLSCSPISGHRSVSWYQQTPGQGLQFLFEYFSETQRNKGNFPGRFSGRQFSNSRSEMNVSTLELGDSALYLCASMLTSRAYNEQFFGPGTRLTVL.

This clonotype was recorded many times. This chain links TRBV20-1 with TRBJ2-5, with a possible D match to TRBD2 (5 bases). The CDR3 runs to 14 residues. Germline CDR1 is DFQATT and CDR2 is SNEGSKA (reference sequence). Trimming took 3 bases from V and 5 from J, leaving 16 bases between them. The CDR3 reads CSARTYVGVETQYF. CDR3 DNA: TGCAGTGCTAGGACCTATGTGGGAGTTGAGACCCAGTACTTC.

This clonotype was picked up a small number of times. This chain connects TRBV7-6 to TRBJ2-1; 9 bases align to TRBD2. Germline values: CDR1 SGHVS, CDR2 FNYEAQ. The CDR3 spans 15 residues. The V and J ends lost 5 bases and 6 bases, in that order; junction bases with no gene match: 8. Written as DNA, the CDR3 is TGTGCCAGCAGCCCTCTACTAGCGGGTGTCAATGAGCAGTTCTTC. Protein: CASSPLLAGVNEQFF.

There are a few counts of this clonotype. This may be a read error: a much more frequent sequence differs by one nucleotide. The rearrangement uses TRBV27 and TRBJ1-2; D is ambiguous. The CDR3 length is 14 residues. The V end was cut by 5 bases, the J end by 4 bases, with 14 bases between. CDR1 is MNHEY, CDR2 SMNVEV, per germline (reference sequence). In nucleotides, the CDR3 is TGTGCCAGCAGTCCCGACGGCACGATCTATGGCTACACCTTC. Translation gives CASSPDGTIYGYTF.

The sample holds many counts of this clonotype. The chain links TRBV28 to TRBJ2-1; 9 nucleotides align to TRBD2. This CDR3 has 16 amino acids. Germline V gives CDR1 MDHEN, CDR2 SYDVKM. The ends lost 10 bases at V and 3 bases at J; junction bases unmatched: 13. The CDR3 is CATTTGAGGDYNEQFF. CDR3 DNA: TGTGCCACCACCACGGGGGCGGGAGGGGACTACAATGAGCAGTTCTTC. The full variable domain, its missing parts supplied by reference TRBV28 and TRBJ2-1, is DVKVTQSSRYLVKRTGEKVFLECVQDMDHENMFWYRQDPGLGLRLIYFSYDVKMKEKGDIPEGYSVSREKKERFSLILESASTNQTSMYLCATTTGAGGDYNEQFFGPGTRLTVL.

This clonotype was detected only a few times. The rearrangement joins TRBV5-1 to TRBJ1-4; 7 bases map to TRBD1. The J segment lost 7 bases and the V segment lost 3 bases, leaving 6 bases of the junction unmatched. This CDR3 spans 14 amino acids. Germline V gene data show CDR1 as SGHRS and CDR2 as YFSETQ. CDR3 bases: TGCGCCAGCAGCTCCGGGACAGATTTTGAAAAACTGTTTTTT. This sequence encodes CASSSGTDFEKLFF.

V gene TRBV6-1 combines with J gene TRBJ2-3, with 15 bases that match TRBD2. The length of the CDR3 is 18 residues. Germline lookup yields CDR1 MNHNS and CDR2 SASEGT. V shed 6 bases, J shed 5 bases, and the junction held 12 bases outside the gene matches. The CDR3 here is CASRGSKGGLAGGDTQYF. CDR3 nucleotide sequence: TGTGCCAGCAGAGGGAGCAAGGGGGGACTAGCGGGAGGAGATACGCAGTATTTT.

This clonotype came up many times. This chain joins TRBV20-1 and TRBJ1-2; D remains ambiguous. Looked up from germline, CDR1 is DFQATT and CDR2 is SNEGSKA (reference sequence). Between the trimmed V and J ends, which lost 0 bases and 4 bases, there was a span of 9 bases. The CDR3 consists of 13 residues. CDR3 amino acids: CSARESSFYGYTF. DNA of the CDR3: TGCAGTGCTAGAGAATCGAGCTTCTATGGCTACACCTTC.